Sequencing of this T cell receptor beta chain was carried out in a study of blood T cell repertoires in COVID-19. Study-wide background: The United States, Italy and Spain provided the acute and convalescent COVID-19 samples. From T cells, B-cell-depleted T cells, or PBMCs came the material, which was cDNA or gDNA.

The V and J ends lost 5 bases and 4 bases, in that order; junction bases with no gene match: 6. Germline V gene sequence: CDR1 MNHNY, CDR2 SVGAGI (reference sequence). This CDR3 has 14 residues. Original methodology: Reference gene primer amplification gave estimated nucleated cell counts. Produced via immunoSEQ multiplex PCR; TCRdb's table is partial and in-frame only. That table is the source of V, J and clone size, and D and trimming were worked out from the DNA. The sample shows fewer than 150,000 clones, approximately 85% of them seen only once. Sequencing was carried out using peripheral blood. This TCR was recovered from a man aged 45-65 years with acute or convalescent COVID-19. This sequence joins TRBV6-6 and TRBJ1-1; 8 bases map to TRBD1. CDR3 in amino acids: CASSRQGRGTEAFF. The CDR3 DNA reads TGTGCCAGCAGTAGACAGGGGCGAGGCACTGAAGCTTTCTTT.